This T cell receptor beta chain came from a study of post-analysis software for immune sequencing data (dated by TCRdb to between 2014 and 2016). About the full investigation: Relapsing-remitting, secondary progressive and progressive-relapsing multiple sclerosis were recorded as disease courses, and subtype annotation was lacking for some patients. The multiple sclerosis patient repertoires were compared with under 13 previously published healthy control repertoires from donors aged roughly 6 to 27 years. A subset of samples was prepared in parallel using single-end sample barcoding, then pooled and co-amplified after Illumina adapter ligation.

This clonotype was counted between two and nine times. The antigen it binds to is not known. Per-base quality was not reported, and no clone a single base away is much larger than it. TCR beta repertoires were profiled from peripheral blood of more than ten young patients with multiple sclerosis to demonstrate the VDJtools post-analysis software. Multiple sclerosis patients were children and adolescents aged roughly 6 to 17 years. The CDR3 measures 18 amino acids from cysteine to phenylalanine. The CDR3 DNA has 54 bases and is translated from base 1. CDR1 and CDR2 were assigned from the germline V gene (reference sequence) as MNHNY and SVGAGI. The V end loses 6 bases and the J end loses 3 bases, and a stretch of 27 bases separates them. Study-wide conclusions, independent of this receptor: Compared with controls, multiple sclerosis patients had significantly lower normalized Chao1 diversity, a finding suggesting substantial peripheral T-cell clonal expansion. Patients showed significantly higher frequencies than controls for roughly five TRBV segments, among them TRBV5-6, TRBV5-1 and TRBV20-1. Strong co-clustering of samples prepared in the same batch was shown by direct clustering with F measure, prompting a batch-effect correction. The multiple sclerosis patient group was slightly younger than the control group.

The library came from PCR. The sequencing machine was an Illumina HiSeq 2500. To reduce PCR and sequencing biases, unique molecular identifiers were built into the TCR beta cDNA libraries. Every 1 to 10 million input T cells yielded 500,000 or so cDNA molecules, meaning each molecule approximated one T cell. The patient libraries were prepared and sequenced using the same protocol as the earlier healthy control dataset. Within a given batch, samples were prepared together, multiplexed and sequenced on the same HiSeq lane. The authors' analysis ran thus. MIGEC handled the raw barcoded reads, throwing out single-read molecular identifier groups before consensus assembly and CDR3 extraction. VDJtools was used for post-analysis of the clonotype tables, and diversity was normalized by down-sampling every dataset to the size of the smallest sample. Repertoire overlap clustering matched CDR3 amino acid but not nucleotide sequences to correct batch-related cross-sample contamination. TCRdb reprocessing: public reads trimmed at Q25 with fastp, clones called with MiXCR, in-frame beta chains kept. Rows with a matching CDR3 protein are joined into one entry that keeps the most common DNA and genes. The V and J calls, along with clone size, are taken from TCRdb and not from the paper's own processing. Counted in this sample were around 500,000 distinct CDR3 sequences; around 34% of them appeared once. About 6% of the sample belongs to the ten largest clones.

The receptor was isolated from a girl aged 2-17 years with multiple sclerosis. Source material: blood. The sequence joins TRBV6-6 to TRBJ2-7; the D region possibly corresponds to TRBD1 (6 bases align). The CDR3 reads as follows: CASRGHRDRGEPFYEQYF. The nucleotide sequence is TGTGCCAGCAGGGGCCACAGGGATCGGGGTGAGCCCTTCTACGAGCAGTACTTC.